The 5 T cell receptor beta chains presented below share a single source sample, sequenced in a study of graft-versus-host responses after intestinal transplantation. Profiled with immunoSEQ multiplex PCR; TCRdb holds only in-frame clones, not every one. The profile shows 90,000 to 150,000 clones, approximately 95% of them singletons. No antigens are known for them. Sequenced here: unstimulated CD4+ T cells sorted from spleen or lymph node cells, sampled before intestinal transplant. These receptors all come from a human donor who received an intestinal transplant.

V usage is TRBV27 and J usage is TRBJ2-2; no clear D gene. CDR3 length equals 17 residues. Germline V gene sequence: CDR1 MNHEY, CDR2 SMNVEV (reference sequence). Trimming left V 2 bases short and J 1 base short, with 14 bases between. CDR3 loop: CASSLMALQMNTGELFF. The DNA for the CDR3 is TGTGCCAGCAGTTTAATGGCTTTACAGATGAACACCGGGGAGCTGTTTTTT.

The CDR3 nucleotides read TGTGCCAGCAGTTTGAGCCAACTAGCGGGAGCCTACGAGCAGTACTTC. Translation: CASSLSQLAGAYEQYF. J is TRBJ2-7 and V is TRBV27; 11 positions match TRBD2. CDR1 and CDR2 from the germline V gene are MNHEY and SMNVEV (reference sequence). V trimming: 3 bases; J trimming: 2 bases; junction bases outside the gene matches: 6. The CDR3 loop spans 16 amino acids.

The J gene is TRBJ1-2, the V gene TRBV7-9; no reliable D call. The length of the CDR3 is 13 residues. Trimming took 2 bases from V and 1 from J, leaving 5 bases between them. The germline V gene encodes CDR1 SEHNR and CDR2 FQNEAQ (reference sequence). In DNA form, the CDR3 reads TGTGCCAGCAGCTTACAGGTTAACTATGGCTACACCTTC. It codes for CASSLQVNYGYTF.

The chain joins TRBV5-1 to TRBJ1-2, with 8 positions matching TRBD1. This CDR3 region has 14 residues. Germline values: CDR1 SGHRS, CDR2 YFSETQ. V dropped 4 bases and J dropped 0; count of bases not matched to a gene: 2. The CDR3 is CASSADRANYGYTF. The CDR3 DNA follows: TGCGCCAGCAGCGCGGACAGGGCTAACTATGGCTACACCTTC.

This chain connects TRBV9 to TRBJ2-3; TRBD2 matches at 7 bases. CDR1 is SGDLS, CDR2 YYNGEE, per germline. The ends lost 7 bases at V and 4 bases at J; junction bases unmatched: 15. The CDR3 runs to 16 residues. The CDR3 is CASGGMAGVVADTQYF. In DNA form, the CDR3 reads TGTGCCAGCGGTGGGATGGCGGGAGTGGTGGCAGATACGCAGTATTTT.